One sample yielded the 27 T cell receptor beta chains listed below, sequenced in a study of blood T cell dynamics during melanoma immunotherapy. Stated time point: week 3, after first cycle of checkpoint inhibitor. Method: immunoSEQ multiplex PCR; TCRdb's copy keeps in-frame clones and lacks some. The table records 3,500 to 5,500 clones, around 79% of them present only once. The source was blood, collected from a patient treated with checkpoint blockade. The receptors come from a human donor with melanoma.

The rearrangement uses TRBV19 and TRBJ2-2; possible D gene TRBD1, 5 bases. This CDR3 spans 17 amino acids. The germline V gene encodes CDR1 LNHDA and CDR2 SQIVND (reference sequence). Trimming took 2 bases from V and 0 from J, leaving 13 bases between them. The DNA of the CDR3 is TGTGCCAGTAGTATATCTTGGGGCAGGGCGAACACCGGGGAGCTGTTTTTT. Its translation: CASSISWGRANTGELFF.

This chain links TRBV10-3 with TRBJ2-2, with 11 bases fitting TRBD1. CDR1 ENHRY and CDR2 SYGVKD come from the germline V gene. Trimming at V came to 6 bases and at J to 5 bases, leaving 5 bases not matched to a gene. The CDR3 has 15 amino acids. CDR3 amino acids: CAIRPGQGETGELFF. In DNA, the CDR3 is TGTGCCATCAGGCCGGGACAGGGGGAAACCGGGGAGCTGTTTTTT.

This clone was observed a single time. The V gene is TRBV15, the J gene TRBJ1-1; TRBD1 might be the D (6 bases). This CDR3 has 15 residues. V was cut by 3 bases and J by 5 bases, with 16 bases left in between. Per germline, CDR1 LNHNV and CDR2 YYDKDF (reference sequence). The CDR3 region is CATSSNTGWGTEAFF. Here the CDR3 DNA reads TGTGCCACCAGCAGTAATACAGGGTGGGGGACTGAAGCTTTCTTT.

This chain uses TRBV5-5 with TRBJ2-5; 9 bases line up with TRBD2. The J segment lost 1 base and the V segment lost 4 bases, leaving 8 bases of the junction unmatched. The V gene's germline CDR1 is SGHKS and CDR2 YYEKEE (reference sequence). CDR3 length: 16 amino acids. As DNA, the CDR3 is TGTGCCAGCAGCATAGCGGGGGACCCTTCCCAAGAGACCCAGTACTTC. Amino acid sequence: CASSIAGDPSQETQYF.

This sequence joins TRBV2 and TRBJ1-1, with D hard to call. The CDR3 is 13 residues long. Per the germline V gene, CDR1 is SNHLY and CDR2 is FYNNEI. V lost 2 bases and J 5 bases, leaving 9 bases between the germline ends. The CDR3 protein is CASSELAETEAFF. The CDR3 nucleotides read TGTGCCAGCAGTGAACTGGCAGAAACTGAAGCTTTCTTT. Full variable domain (remainder filled in from reference TRBV2 and TRBJ1-1): EPEVTQTPSHQVTQMGQEVILRCVPISNHLYFYWYRQILGQKVEFLVSFYNNEISEKSEIFDDQFSVERPDGSNFTLKIRSTKLEDSAMYFCASSELAETEAFFGQGTRLTVV.

The sample holds a few counts of this clone. The V call is TRBV2, the J call TRBJ2-5; D call uncertain. V lost 11 bases to trimming and J lost 2 bases, with 12 bases between them. The CDR3 runs 12 residues. CDR1 is SNHLY and CDR2 is FYNNEI in the germline V gene. CDR3 region: CAHMWEQETQYF. CDR3 in DNA: TGTGCCCATATGTGGGAACAAGAGACCCAGTACTTC.

This clone was seen just once. The chain employs TRBV6-5 and TRBJ2-2, with a possible D match to TRBD2 (6 bases). V was shortened by 0 bases and J by 7 bases, with 9 bases between the two germline ends. Germline V lookup: CDR1 MNHEY, CDR2 SVGAGI. This CDR3 is 14 amino acids long. Here the CDR3 reads CASSYSEGVGELFF. In nucleotides, the CDR3 is TGTGCCAGCAGTTACTCGGAGGGCGTCGGGGAGCTGTTTTTT.

The genes are TRBV6-6 and TRBJ1-1; D ambiguous. Trimming removed 2 bases from V and 7 bases from J, with 5 bases in between. In germline, CDR1 is MNHNY, CDR2 SVGAGI (reference sequence). This CDR3 comprises 11 residues. The CDR3 DNA is TGTGCCAGCAGTTACGGTATTGAAGCTTTCTTT. It codes for CASSYGIEAFF.

The chain joins TRBV13 to TRBJ1-1; TRBD1 matches at 7 bases. The junction had 3 bases not matched to a gene; V was cut back by 2 bases and J by 0 bases. The CDR3 consists of 15 residues. Germline V gives CDR1 PRHDT, CDR2 FYEKMQ (reference sequence). The CDR3 loop is CASSLRQGMNTEAFF. As DNA, the CDR3 is TGTGCCAGCAGCTTACGACAGGGAATGAACACTGAAGCTTTCTTT.

The genes are TRBV5-1 and TRBJ2-3; D is uncertain. The germline V gene has CDR1 SGHRS and CDR2 YFSETQ. Trimming left V 4 bases short and J 1 base short, with 7 bases between. This CDR3 is built from 13 residues. The CDR3 reads CASSLLGTDTQYF. Written as DNA, the CDR3 is TGCGCCAGCAGCCTCCTCGGCACAGATACGCAGTATTTT.

This sequence joins TRBV7-9 and TRBJ2-3, with TRBD2 matching 10 bases. J gave up 2 bases and V 5 bases, and 4 bases lay outside the gene matches. CDR1 and CDR2 from the germline V gene are SEHNR and FQNEAQ (reference sequence). The CDR3 runs to 15 residues. CDR3 sequence: CASSSSGGNTDTQYF. The CDR3 DNA reads as TGTGCCAGCAGCAGTAGCGGGGGGAACACAGATACGCAGTATTTT.

This clone was seen a handful of times. A junction boundary mismatches the germline segment, possibly from a read error. The chain recombines TRBV11-2 with TRBJ1-5; D is ambiguous. The CDR3 consists of 16 residues. Germline CDR1 SGHAT, CDR2 FQNNGV. The CDR3 protein is CASSPHRGPNPSAPAF. The CDR3 coding sequence is TGTGCCAGCAGCCCCCATAGAGGCCCGAATCCATCAGCCCCAGCATTT.

The V gene is TRBV6-5, the J gene TRBJ1-3, with a weak D call TRBD1 (5 bases). Germline V gene sequence: CDR1 MNHEY, CDR2 SVGAGI. This CDR3 comprises 16 residues. The V gene lost 0 bases and the J gene lost 2 bases, with 11 bases spanning the gap. The CDR3 here is CASSYSKGTPGNTIYF. The DNA of the CDR3 is TGTGCCAGCAGTTACTCGAAAGGGACGCCTGGAAACACCATATATTTT.

The rearrangement uses TRBV4-1 and TRBJ2-1, with 10 bases identical to TRBD2. V trimming: 9 bases; J trimming: 8 bases; junction bases outside the gene matches: 13. Germline V CDR1 and CDR2: MGHRA, YSYEKL. CDR3 length equals 15 residues. The DNA for the CDR3 is TGCGCCAGTAACCCGGGGTTAGCGGGGGGTGATGAGCAGTTCTTC. Protein product: CASNPGLAGGDEQFF.

The V and J genes are TRBV5-4 and TRBJ1-5; the match to TRBD1 covers 8 bases. J was trimmed by 3 bases and V by 4 bases; bases with no gene match: 9. This CDR3 has 16 amino acids. Per the germline V gene, CDR1 is SGHNT and CDR2 is YYREEE (reference sequence). CDR3 DNA: TGTGCCAGCAGCCAAGAGGGGACAGGCCCCAATCAGCCCCAGCATTTT. It yields the protein CASSQEGTGPNQPQHF.

The chain couples TRBV7-2 to TRBJ1-5; D is perhaps TRBD1 (6 bases). This CDR3 comprises 15 residues. Trimming shortened V by 6 bases and J by 4 bases, and 16 bases separated the two germline ends. Germline V CDR1 and CDR2: SGHTA, FQGNSA. CDR3 loop: CASSTQGTSNQPQHF. CDR3 nucleotide sequence: TGTGCCAGCAGTACCCAGGGGACCTCTAATCAGCCCCAGCATTTT.

The chain uses TRBV5-4 and TRBJ1-1; perhaps TRBD1 as D (6 bases). With 3 bases removed from V and 1 base from J, the gap between germline ends came to 13 bases. CDR1 and CDR2 (germline): SGHNT, YYREEE (reference sequence). There are 15 residues in the CDR3. The CDR3 region has the DNA TGTGCCAGCAGCTACCCCGACAGGAGGAACACTGAAGCTTTCTTT. This encodes CASSYPDRRNTEAFF. The full variable domain, rest sourced from reference TRBV5-4 and TRBJ1-1, is ETGVTQSPTHLIKTRGQQVTLRCSSQSGHNTVSWYQQALGQGPQFIFQYYREEENGRGNFPPRFSGLQFPNYSSELNVNALELDDSALYLCASSYPDRRNTEAFFGQGTRLTVV.

This chain connects TRBV6-1 to TRBJ1-1; D is undetermined. Trimming shortened V by 4 bases and J by 6 bases, and 9 bases separated the two germline ends. This CDR3 is built from 12 residues. Looked up from germline, CDR1 is MNHNS and CDR2 is SASEGT. Written as DNA, the CDR3 is TGTGCCAGCAGTGGCCACGCACCTGAAGCTTTCTTT. This encodes CASSGHAPEAFF.

The chain joins TRBV25-1 to TRBJ1-2, with D possibly being TRBD1 (6 bases). V lost 2 bases to trimming and J lost 4 bases, with 14 bases between them. Germline V gene sequence: CDR1 MGHDK, CDR2 SYGVNS. The CDR3 totals 15 residues. CDR3 sequence (DNA): TGTGCCAGCAGTGAAGGTTACAGGGAAAGCTATGGCTACACCTTC. Translated: CASSEGYRESYGYTF.

This clone was found once. The chain carries TRBV20-1 and TRBJ1-1; D is unresolved. The length of the CDR3 is 10 residues. Germline V gives CDR1 DFQATT, CDR2 SNEGSKA (reference sequence). The ends were cut back, 1 base at V and 4 bases at J, with 1 base in the middle. This chain's CDR3 is CSARATEAFF. The CDR3 region has the DNA TGCAGTGCTAGAGCCACTGAAGCTTTCTTT.

The sample holds a few counts of this clone. The rearrangement joins TRBV6-5 to TRBJ1-2; D gene uncertain. V shed 2 bases and J shed 4 bases, with 14 bases lying between them. Per the germline V gene, CDR1 is MNHEY and CDR2 is SVGAGI. This CDR3 comprises 15 residues. CDR3 sequence (DNA): TGTGCCAGCAGTTACCAAGGTGGCAGCATCTATGGCTACACCTTC. This gives the protein CASSYQGGSIYGYTF.

This clone came up once. The chain recombines TRBV7-3 with TRBJ1-1; no reliable D call. V lost 5 bases and J 6 bases, leaving 13 bases between the germline ends. Germline loops: CDR1 SGHTA, CDR2 FQGTGA. The CDR3 extends over 13 amino acids. The CDR3 is CASSLDSDSEAFF. CDR3 nucleotide sequence: TGTGCCAGCAGCCTCGATTCGGACTCTGAAGCTTTCTTT.

The chain combines TRBV11-2 with TRBJ2-2; the match to TRBD1 covers 10 bases. The CDR3 is made up of 14 amino acids. The germline V gene encodes CDR1 SGHAT and CDR2 FQNNGV. Losses at the gene ends were 7 bases for V and 6 bases for J; bases not matched to a gene: 5. CDR3 in DNA: TGTGCCAGCAAAGCGACAGGGGGCCCCGGGGAGCTGTTTTTT. Its translation: CASKATGGPGELFF.

The rearrangement links TRBV5-6 to TRBJ2-5; no firm D call. Germline CDR1 and CDR2: SGHDT and YYEEEE. The germline V and J ends were trimmed by 5 bases and 2 bases, with 4 bases remaining between them. The CDR3 spans 11 residues. The CDR3 loop is CASRLQETQYF. The DNA of the CDR3 is TGTGCCAGCAGGTTACAAGAGACCCAGTACTTC. The variable domain in full, completed from reference TRBV5-6 and TRBJ2-5, reads DAGVTQSPTHLIKTRGQQVTLRCSPKSGHDTVSWYQQALGQGPQFIFQYYEEEERQRGNFPDRFSGHQFPNYSSELNVNALLLGDSALYLCASRLQETQYFGPGTRLLVL.

This clone was recorded once. V gene TRBV9 combines with J gene TRBJ2-1; the match to TRBD1 covers 8 bases. This CDR3 spans 12 amino acids. J gave up 7 bases and V 8 bases, and 5 bases lay outside the gene matches. The germline V gene has CDR1 SGDLS and CDR2 YYNGEE. The CDR3 DNA is TGTGCCAGTTCCCGGGACAGGAATGAGCAGTTCTTC. Its protein is CASSRDRNEQFF. The full variable domain, rest sourced from reference TRBV9 and TRBJ2-1, is DSGVTQTPKHLITATGQRVTLRCSPRSGDLSVYWYQQSLDQGLQFLIQYYNGEERAKGNILERFSAQQFPDLHSELNLSSLELGDSALYFCASSRDRNEQFFGPGTRLTVL.

The chain carries TRBV28 and TRBJ1-5; the match to TRBD1 covers 7 bases. CDR1 is MDHEN, CDR2 SYDVKM, per germline. The CDR3 is made up of 16 amino acids. J gave up 4 bases and V 1 base, and 7 bases lay outside the gene matches. CDR3 bases: TGTGCCAGCAGTTTATTGCCGGGACAGCCGAATCAGCCCCAGCATTTT. It yields the protein CASSLLPGQPNQPQHF.

This chain links TRBV2 with TRBJ1-1, with D uncertain. Germline CDR1 and CDR2: SNHLY and FYNNEI. The CDR3 has 14 residues. The V gene lost 3 bases and the J gene lost 5 bases, with 13 bases spanning the gap. The CDR3 is CASSDLRSPTEAFF. The DNA for the CDR3 is TGTGCCAGCAGTGATTTAAGGTCACCAACTGAAGCTTTCTTT.